One and the same sample provided the 16 T cell receptor beta chains below, sequenced in a study of T cell responses to AZD1222 COVID-19 vaccine. The table came from immunoSEQ multiplex PCR; TCRdb's copy has only in-frame clones and leaves some out. This sample has some 150,000 clones, with roughly 89% found just once. Sequenced material: peripheral blood, taken on day 0 of AZD1222 vaccination. These receptors all come from an adult in good health.

V is TRBV15 and J is TRBJ1-5, with TRBD1 identical over 7 bases. Germline lookup yields CDR1 LNHNV and CDR2 YYDKDF (reference sequence). The CDR3 has 15 amino acids. V gave up 4 bases and J gave up 0 bases; unmatched junction bases: 3. CDR3 nucleotide sequence: TGTGCCACCAGCACCGACAGGGCTAGCAATCAGCCCCAGCATTTT. It translates to CATSTDRASNQPQHF.

This clone has more than one count but fewer than ten. The CDR3 bases are TGTGCCAGCAGCCCCTTGTTGACAGGGGAGGGCGGCTACACCTTC. It encodes CASSPLLTGEGGYTF. This chain links TRBV3-1 (or the pseudogene TRBV3-2) with TRBJ1-2; the match to TRBD1 covers 8 bases. Per germline, CDR1 LGHDT and CDR2 YNNKEL (reference sequence). Trimming cost V 4 bases and J 8 bases; bases outside gene matches: 12. The CDR3 totals 15 residues.

The chain employs TRBV24-1 and TRBJ1-2, with D perhaps matching TRBD1 (5 bases). The CDR3 is made up of 15 amino acids. CDR1 is KGHDR, CDR2 SFDVKD, per germline. Trimming shortened V by 3 bases and J by 1 base, and 11 bases separated the two germline ends. This CDR3 is CATSDPLQGNYGYTF. In DNA form, the CDR3 reads TGTGCCACCAGTGATCCCCTCCAGGGTAACTATGGCTACACCTTC.

This chain uses TRBV10-3 with TRBJ1-5; D is unresolved. CDR3 length: 12 amino acids. CDR1 is ENHRY, CDR2 SYGVKD, per germline. The V end lost 3 bases, the J end lost 1 base, and 1 base lay between the germline ends. CDR3 region: CAISDSNQPQHF. CDR3 sequence (DNA): TGTGCCATCAGTGACAGCAATCAGCCCCAGCATTTT.

The chain combines TRBV5-1 with TRBJ2-1, with D perhaps matching TRBD2 (5 bases). The CDR3 covers 14 residues. V was pared by 9 bases and J by 8 bases, with 21 bases between. The germline CDR1 and CDR2 sequences are SGHRS and YFSETQ. The CDR3 spells CATSLGGSLDEQFF. CDR3 nucleotides: TGCGCCACCTCCCTCGGTGGGAGCTTAGATGAGCAGTTCTTC.

The rearrangement links TRBV2 to TRBJ2-4; tentatively, D is TRBD1 (6 bases). CDR1 is SNHLY and CDR2 is FYNNEI in the germline V gene. V dropped 3 bases and J dropped 4 bases, with 10 bases sitting between them. This CDR3 has 14 residues. CDR3 DNA: TGTGCCAGCAGTGAGTCTCAGGGGAAAAACATTCAGTACTTC. Encoded protein: CASSESQGKNIQYF. The full variable domain, in which reference TRBV2 and TRBJ2-4 provide the parts outside the CDR3, is EPEVTQTPSHQVTQMGQEVILRCVPISNHLYFYWYRQILGQKVEFLVSFYNNEISEKSEIFDDQFSVERPDGSNFTLKIRSTKLEDSAMYFCASSESQGKNIQYFGAGTRLSVL.

The rearrangement joins TRBV28 to TRBJ1-2, with 8 bases that match TRBD1. CDR3 size: 12 residues. Trimming cost V 6 bases and J 5 bases; bases outside gene matches: 2. Germline assignment: CDR1 MDHEN and CDR2 SYDVKM. The CDR3 here is CASRGQVYGYTF. The CDR3 bases are TGTGCCAGCAGGGGACAGGTGTATGGCTACACCTTC.

This clone was seen a few times. This sequence joins TRBV6-5 and TRBJ2-7; D might be TRBD2 (5 bases). The germline V gene has CDR1 MNHEY and CDR2 SVGAGI. V lost 7 bases and J lost 0, with 16 bases in between. CDR3 size: 15 residues. The CDR3 loop reads CASKRAVRSSYEQYF. CDR3 nucleotide sequence: TGTGCCAGCAAACGAGCGGTTAGAAGCTCCTACGAGCAGTACTTC.

The genes are TRBV27 and TRBJ2-7, with TRBD2 matching 9 bases. From germline, CDR1 is MNHEY and CDR2 SMNVEV (reference sequence). The CDR3 is 16 residues long. The J segment lost 2 bases and the V segment lost 6 bases, leaving 11 bases of the junction unmatched. The CDR3 DNA is TGTGCCAGCAGCCACATTAGCGGGAGTGCGCCCTACGAGCAGTACTTC. This gives the protein CASSHISGSAPYEQYF.

This chain uses TRBV6-2 or TRBV6-3 with TRBJ2-7, with TRBD2 matching over 12 bases. Per germline, CDR1 MNHEY and CDR2 SVGEGT. The CDR3 sequence is 16 residues long. V was pared by 5 bases and J by 4 bases, with 9 bases of the junction left unmatched. CDR3 amino acids: CASSDASGRASYEQYF. For the CDR3, the DNA is TGTGCCAGCAGTGACGCTAGCGGGAGGGCCTCGTACGAGCAGTACTTC.

The V and J genes are TRBV3-1 (or the pseudogene TRBV3-2) and TRBJ2-1, with 7 bases aligning to TRBD1. J lost 4 bases, V lost 1 base, and 4 bases had no gene match. CDR3 length equals 15 residues. Per germline, CDR1 LGHDT and CDR2 YNNKEL (reference sequence). The CDR3 loop reads CASSQGTGGYNEQFF. CDR3 nucleotide sequence: TGTGCCAGCAGCCAAGGGACAGGCGGGTACAATGAGCAGTTCTTC.

This clone was seen only once. This chain uses TRBV28 with TRBJ2-4; TRBD2 matches at 9 bases. J lost 4 bases, V lost 3 bases, and 16 bases had no gene match. The germline CDR1 and CDR2 sequences are MDHEN and SYDVKM. The CDR3 sequence is 19 residues long. The CDR3 region has the DNA TGTGCCAGCAGTTTCCTCGACCTAAAGCGGGAGGCGAATAAAAACATTCAGTACTTC. Translation gives CASSFLDLKREANKNIQYF.

This clone came up once. The chain uses TRBV24-1 and TRBJ2-3; D not certain. The CDR3 consists of 14 residues. Trimming pared 8 bases from V and 1 base from J, leaving 12 bases between. Per germline, CDR1 KGHDR and CDR2 SFDVKD. The CDR3 bases are TGTGCCACCACCCCGGTTGGGGGCACAGATACGCAGTATTTT. Encoded protein: CATTPVGGTDTQYF.

V and J are TRBV9 and TRBJ2-3; 10 bases are a match to TRBD2. The ends lost 5 bases at V and 3 bases at J; junction bases unmatched: 6. CDR3 length: 15 residues. CDR1 is SGDLS, CDR2 YYNGEE, per germline. The CDR3 loop is CASSSGTSVTDTQYF. The CDR3 nucleotides are TGTGCCAGCAGTTCCGGGACTAGCGTTACAGATACGCAGTATTTT.

This sequence joins TRBV28 and TRBJ2-7; D perhaps matches TRBD2 (6 bases). CDR1 and CDR2 from the germline V gene are MDHEN and SYDVKM. The CDR3 runs 16 residues. Trimming shortened V by 3 bases and J by 5 bases, and 20 bases separated the two germline ends. The CDR3, as DNA: TGTGCCAGCAGTTTGGGAGTTTGGCGGGGCGCGGACGAGCAGTACTTC. Residues: CASSLGVWRGADEQYF.

About this clone: Additional DNA sequences in this sample encode the identical CDR3. V and J are TRBV7-2 and TRBJ2-1, with D tentatively TRBD1 (6 bases). Germline V lookup: CDR1 SGHTA, CDR2 FQGNSA. The CDR3 is 13 amino acids. V dropped 5 bases and J dropped 6 bases, with 11 bases sitting between them. CDR3 DNA: TGTGCCAGCAGCCTGAACAGGGTCAATGAGCAGTTCTTC. Protein sequence: CASSLNRVNEQFF.